This T cell receptor beta chain appears in the sequencing data of a study of memory CD4+ T cells and cytomegalovirus serostatus. Single viable CD3+CD4+CD8-CD45RO+ cells were sorted as the memory CD4+ T cells. Germline V gene data show CDR1 as SGHRS and CDR2 as YFSETQ. This CDR3 is 14 amino acids long. V lost 0 bases and J lost 4; bases outside the gene matches: 0. Clones were sequenced by immunoSEQ multiplex PCR, and TCRdb holds only the in-frame ones, with some missing. Of tens of thousands of clones listed, 60% to 85% are singletons. The receptor's source is an adult in good health and CMV-seronegative. The chain links TRBV5-1 to TRBJ1-4; TRBD1 matches at 7 bases. The sample consisted of memory CD4+ T cells from blood. The CDR3 nucleotides are TGCGCCAGCAGCTTGGGACAGGGTAATGAAAAACTGTTTTTT. Its translation: CASSLGQGNEKLFF.